The 26 T cell receptor beta chains listed next were all sequenced from one sample in a study of somatic mutations in cytotoxic T cells in rheumatoid arthritis. Libraries were prepared by immunoSEQ multiplex PCR; TCRdb keeps only in-frame clonotypes and omits some of them. The sample consists of around 16,000 clones, about four fifths of them appearing once. Material for sequencing was CD8+ T cells sorted from blood. Receptors originate from a woman in her 50s with rheumatoid arthritis.

The chain joins TRBV5-1 to TRBJ2-1; 7 bases are shared with TRBD1. V dropped 7 bases and J dropped 7; count of bases not matched to a gene: 5. Per germline, CDR1 SGHRS and CDR2 YFSETQ. The CDR3 extends over 12 amino acids. The CDR3 DNA reads as TGCGCCAGCTTCAACAGGGGAAATGAGCAGTTCTTC. Protein sequence: CASFNRGNEQFF.

The chain employs TRBV30 and TRBJ1-1; D is perhaps TRBD1 (5 bases). The CDR3 extends over 15 amino acids. V was trimmed by 4 bases and J by 0 bases, leaving 15 bases between them. Per the germline V gene, CDR1 is GTSNPN and CDR2 is SVGIG (reference sequence). The CDR3 sequence: CAWTNAGMLNTEAFF. The CDR3 DNA reads as TGTGCCTGGACCAATGCAGGGATGTTGAACACTGAAGCTTTCTTT.

This clone was recorded once. V is TRBV19 and J is TRBJ1-4, with D perhaps matching TRBD1 (5 bases). Deletions cut 5 bases from V and 6 bases from J, with 10 bases between. The CDR3 is 13 residues long. CDR1 and CDR2 from the germline V gene are LNHDA and SQIVND (reference sequence). The CDR3 sequence: CASSLKTDEKLFF. The CDR3 nucleotides are TGTGCCAGTAGTCTGAAGACAGATGAAAAACTGTTTTTT.

This chain joins TRBV7-9 and TRBJ2-4, with a tentative D call TRBD1 (6 bases). Trimming removed 7 bases from V and 11 bases from J, with 15 bases in between. Looked up from germline, CDR1 is SEHNR and CDR2 is FQNEAQ (reference sequence). This CDR3 region has 12 residues. CDR3 in DNA: TGTGCCAGCACGGGGACAAACCAGGTTCAGTACTTC. It encodes CASTGTNQVQYF.

A word on this clone: The junction departs from the called germline gene at one end, perhaps through a read error. The V call is TRBV2, the J call TRBJ1-4, with D possibly matching TRBD1 (5 bases). This CDR3 has 14 residues. Germline V gene lookup returns CDR1 SNHLY and CDR2 FYNNEI. The CDR3 protein is CASTEGTANEKLFF. CDR3 sequence (DNA): TGTGCCAGCACTGAAGGGACGGCTAATGAAAAACTGTTTTTT.

The CDR3 reads CASSEATKNEQFF. The CDR3 region has the DNA TGTGCCAGCAGTGAAGCTACCAAGAATGAGCAGTTCTTC. The chain employs TRBV2 and TRBJ2-1; D call uncertain. CDR1 and CDR2 (germline): SNHLY, FYNNEI. The CDR3 covers 13 residues. V was cut by 0 bases and J by 7 bases, with 7 bases left in between.

V usage is TRBV27 and J usage is TRBJ2-1; 9 positions match TRBD1. Germline lookup yields CDR1 MNHEY and CDR2 SMNVEV (reference sequence). This CDR3 has 15 amino acids. Trimming removed 6 bases from V and 9 bases from J; junction bases left unmatched: 12. DNA for the CDR3: TGTGCCAGCAGCTCTGGGGACAGGGTGTGGGGTGAGCAGTTCTTC. As protein: CASSSGDRVWGEQFF.

Details on this clone: Additional DNA sequences in this sample encode the identical CDR3. This chain joins TRBV4-1 and TRBJ2-7, with D perhaps TRBD2 (6 bases). V was cut by 3 bases and J by 3 bases, with 15 bases left in between. The CDR3 is 15 residues long. Germline CDR1 is MGHRA and CDR2 is YSYEKL. CDR3 sequence (DNA): TGCGCCAGCAGCCAGGGGACGGGGGTTTTCTACGAGCAGTACTTC. Translated, it gives CASSQGTGVFYEQYF.

The DNA of the CDR3 is TGTGCCACCAGCAGCCCCGGGGCTAGCGGGGTTGGGGCAGATACGCAGTATTTT. Its protein product is CATSSPGASGVGADTQYF. The genes are TRBV15 and TRBJ2-3; 9 bases are a match to TRBD2. Germline-derived CDR1 and CDR2 are LNHNV and YYDKDF (reference sequence). Losses at the gene ends were 3 bases for V and 4 bases for J; bases not matched to a gene: 14. CDR3 length: 18 residues.

The rearrangement joins TRBV5-1 to TRBJ2-3, with TRBD1 matching over 8 bases. The germline V gene has CDR1 SGHRS and CDR2 YFSETQ. V dropped 0 bases and J dropped 4; count of bases not matched to a gene: 10. The CDR3 runs to 17 residues. The CDR3 DNA reads as TGCGCCAGCAGCTTGGCCAGGGGGCTAGGGGTCGCAGATACGCAGTATTTT. Its translation: CASSLARGLGVADTQYF.

The rearrangement joins TRBV14 to TRBJ2-1, with D maybe TRBD1 (5 bases). Deletions cut 1 base from V and 12 bases from J, with 7 bases between. This CDR3 is built from 11 residues. Germline V CDR1 and CDR2: SGHDN, FVKESK. The CDR3 bases are TGTGCCAGCAGCCAAGGGGGCCGGCAGTTCTTC. Residues: CASSQGGRQFF.

The chain links TRBV19 to TRBJ2-4; D possibly corresponds to TRBD2 (6 bases). CDR1 and CDR2 from the germline V gene are LNHDA and SQIVND (reference sequence). Trimming took 7 bases from V and 6 from J, leaving 13 bases between them. The CDR3 is made up of 13 amino acids. CDR3 region: CASTAGTGNIQYF. CDR3 DNA sequence: TGTGCCAGTACCGCCGGGACTGGAAACATTCAGTACTTC.

This chain uses TRBV7-2 with TRBJ2-7; 8 bases are shared with TRBD2. The CDR3 has 16 residues. The V and J ends lost 5 bases and 3 bases, in that order; junction bases with no gene match: 12. From germline, CDR1 is SGHTA and CDR2 FQGNSA. The CDR3 loop is CASSPSSGLDYYEQYF. Here the CDR3 DNA reads TGTGCCAGCAGCCCCTCTAGCGGGTTAGACTACTACGAGCAGTACTTC.

This clone was observed once. The junction and the germline gene differ at one end; a read error may be behind it. The chain carries TRBV13 and TRBJ1-4; 8 positions agree with TRBD1. This CDR3 has 15 amino acids. Germline V gene data show CDR1 as PRHDT and CDR2 as FYEKMQ (reference sequence). CDR3 DNA: TGTGCCAGCAGCGTAGGACAGGGTTATGAGGAAAAACTGTTTTTT. Encoded protein: CASSVGQGYEEKLFF.

The rearrangement links TRBV7-2 to TRBJ2-5; D perhaps matches TRBD1 (8 bases). Trimming took 6 bases from V and 4 from J, leaving 21 bases between them. The length of the CDR3 is 16 residues. Germline V CDR1 and CDR2: SGHTA, FQGNSA. The CDR3 region is CASSIRTGRAGETQYF. CDR3 in DNA: TGTGCCAGCAGTATTCGGACAGGGAGGGCCGGAGAGACCCAGTACTTC.

The gene calls are TRBV25-1 and TRBJ2-5, with D perhaps matching TRBD1 or TRBD2 (5 bases each). The CDR3 has 12 amino acids. Per germline, CDR1 MGHDK and CDR2 SYGVNS. Between the trimmed V and J ends, which lost 3 bases and 12 bases, there was a span of 14 bases. The DNA for the CDR3 is TGTGCCAGCAGTGATCCCGGGGCGCGGGAGTACTTC. Amino acids: CASSDPGAREYF.

The genes are TRBV6-5 and TRBJ1-2; 7 bases are shared with TRBD1. Germline V gene data show CDR1 as MNHEY and CDR2 as SVGAGI. J gave up 8 bases and V 0 bases, and 9 bases lay outside the gene matches. The CDR3 contains 15 residues. This CDR3 is CASSYSGGGLGGYTF. CDR3 nucleotides: TGTGCCAGCAGTTACTCAGGGGGCGGCCTAGGAGGCTACACCTTC.

The CDR3 here is CASSRVRVGYTF. CDR3 nucleotides: TGTGCCAGCAGCAGGGTAAGGGTTGGCTACACCTTC. The chain couples TRBV2 to TRBJ1-2; maybe TRBD1 (5 bases). V lost 6 bases to trimming and J lost 7 bases, with 12 bases between them. Germline V gene data show CDR1 as SNHLY and CDR2 as FYNNEI. The CDR3 runs to 12 residues. The entire variable domain, with the rest obtained from reference TRBV2 and TRBJ1-2, is as follows: EPEVTQTPSHQVTQMGQEVILRCVPISNHLYFYWYRQILGQKVEFLVSFYNNEISEKSEIFDDQFSVERPDGSNFTLKIRSTKLEDSAMYFCASSRVRVGYTFGSGTRLTVV.

The chain carries TRBV23-1 and TRBJ1-5; no reliable D call. TRBV23-1 is filed as an ORF, its function uncertain. The CDR3 has 11 residues. Trimming stripped 9 bases from V and 7 bases from J, with 10 bases between. The CDR3 DNA sequence: TGCGCCAGGAAGGTTTTCCAGCCCCAGCATTTT. This gives the protein CARKVFQPQHF.

The chain uses TRBV5-1 and TRBJ2-7, with 9 bases identical to TRBD2. CDR3 length: 14 residues. Germline lookup yields CDR1 SGHRS and CDR2 YFSETQ. J gave up 5 bases and V 0 bases, and 3 bases lay outside the gene matches. CDR3 sequence reads: CASSLALAGNEQYF. The CDR3 DNA reads as TGCGCCAGCAGCTTGGCCCTAGCGGGGAACGAGCAGTACTTC.

V gene TRBV7-6 combines with J gene TRBJ2-7; 8 nucleotides match TRBD2. Germline V gives CDR1 SGHVS, CDR2 FNYEAQ. The J segment lost 2 bases and the V segment lost 5 bases, leaving 8 bases of the junction unmatched. The CDR3 sequence is 15 residues long. Written as DNA, the CDR3 is TGTGCCAGCAGCCCCGGAAAGCGGGGGCCCTACGAGCAGTACTTC. It encodes CASSPGKRGPYEQYF.

Remarks on this clone: This same CDR3 is encoded by further DNA sequences in the sample. This chain links TRBV19 with TRBJ2-1, with D possibly matching TRBD2 (6 bases). With 3 bases removed from V and 0 bases from J, the gap between germline ends came to 12 bases. Germline V CDR1 and CDR2: LNHDA, SQIVND (reference sequence). CDR3 length: 16 residues. The CDR3 sequence: CASSIDGGDSYNEQFF. The DNA of the CDR3 is TGTGCCAGTAGTATCGATGGCGGGGACTCCTACAATGAGCAGTTCTTC.

The chain links TRBV13 to TRBJ2-3; 8 bases map to TRBD2. V shed 5 bases, J shed 5 bases, and the junction held 6 bases outside the gene matches. Germline CDR1 and CDR2: PRHDT and FYEKMQ (reference sequence). The CDR3 is made up of 14 amino acids. The CDR3 protein is CASSPREGEDTQYF. CDR3 bases: TGTGCCAGCAGCCCTCGGGAGGGTGAAGATACGCAGTATTTT.

The CDR3 protein is CAWSVQSDFYGYTF. CDR3 DNA sequence: TGTGCCTGGAGTGTACAATCAGATTTCTATGGCTACACCTTC. The V call is TRBV30, the J call TRBJ1-2; no firm D call. The CDR3 consists of 14 residues. The V end lost 0 bases, the J end lost 4 bases, and 12 bases lay between the germline ends. Germline CDR1 GTSNPN, CDR2 SVGIG (reference sequence).

V is TRBV28 and J is TRBJ2-2, with 10 bases fitting TRBD2. The germline CDR1 and CDR2 sequences are MDHEN and SYDVKM. CDR3 length: 13 residues. J was trimmed by 7 bases and V by 10 bases; bases with no gene match: 6. Here the CDR3 reads CATVVAGGGELFF. The CDR3 DNA follows: TGTGCCACCGTGGTAGCGGGAGGCGGGGAGCTGTTTTTT.

V is TRBV11-2 and J is TRBJ2-1; 8 positions agree with TRBD2. V lost 7 bases and J lost 3; bases outside the gene matches: 5. Germline V gene lookup returns CDR1 SGHAT and CDR2 FQNNGV. The CDR3 is made up of 14 amino acids. CDR3 sequence: CASTIAGFYNEQFF. The CDR3 DNA is TGTGCCAGCACCATAGCGGGATTCTACAATGAGCAGTTCTTC.